Listed here are 27 T cell receptor beta chains from one sample, sequenced in a study of shared clonotypes between healthy human individuals (dated by TCRdb to about 2020). Library method: the immunoSEQ multiplex PCR assay. TCRdb took over this immuneACCESS table, retaining in-frame rearrangements with V and J assigned. Such tables are incomplete; in checked studies, under half of the missing clones stem from an unresolved V gene, and the remainder is unexplained. The sample contains about 580,000 clones, 95% to 98% of them found a single time. The ten largest clones represent approximately 0.3% of the sample. CD8 naive samples were CD45RO-negative cells positively selected for CCR7, giving a CD45RA+CCR7+ population that excluded TemRA cells. Sequencing was carried out using naive CD8+ T cells sorted from blood. The label giving this sample's cell subset or site can be read as: CD45RA+CCR7+. These receptors came from a man between 25 and 39 years old in good health.

The V gene is TRBV7-9, the J gene TRBJ1-1; tentatively, D is TRBD1 (6 bases). V was cut by 4 bases and J by 1 base, with 13 bases left in between. The CDR3 runs to 15 residues. Germline V gene sequence: CDR1 SEHNR, CDR2 FQNEAQ (reference sequence). The CDR3: CASSSSDRANTEAFF. The CDR3 DNA is TGTGCCAGCAGCTCCTCGGACAGAGCGAACACTGAAGCTTTCTTT.

The V call is TRBV11-2, the J call TRBJ2-7, with 10 bases identical to TRBD2. The CDR3 contains 12 residues. Looked up from germline, CDR1 is SGHAT and CDR2 is FQNNGV. The V segment lost 8 bases and the J segment 4 bases; nucleotides outside the gene matches: 2. The CDR3 sequence is CASEREGYEQYF. In nucleotides, the CDR3 is TGTGCCAGCGAGCGGGAGGGGTACGAGCAGTACTTC.

This clone was recorded once. The chain recombines TRBV7-6 with TRBJ2-7; D is undetermined. V dropped 2 bases and J dropped 4 bases, with 12 bases sitting between them. The CDR3 consists of 14 residues. The germline V gene has CDR1 SGHVS and CDR2 FNYEAQ. This CDR3 reads CASSLIRNHYEQYF. In nucleotides, the CDR3 is TGTGCCAGCAGCTTAATTCGGAATCATTACGAGCAGTACTTC.

This clone was observed a handful of times. The chain carries TRBV10-3 and TRBJ2-7; D not resolved. The CDR3 loop spans 11 amino acids. Germline-derived CDR1 and CDR2 are ENHRY and SYGVKD. V lost 8 bases, J lost 3 bases, and 8 bases lay in between. The CDR3 DNA follows: TGTGCCATCCGCAAGGACTACGAGCAGTACTTC. Its protein product is CAIRKDYEQYF.

In its sample, this clone was seen once. The CDR3 here is CSVEVRQGTYEQYF. The CDR3 nucleotides read TGCAGCGTTGAAGTTCGACAGGGCACCTACGAGCAGTACTTC. The chain carries TRBV29-1 and TRBJ2-7, with 7 positions matching TRBD1. The junction had 5 bases not matched to a gene; V was cut back by 1 base and J by 2 bases. Per germline, CDR1 SQVTM and CDR2 ANQGSEA. The CDR3 extends over 14 amino acids.

This sequence joins TRBV27 and TRBJ2-7; 10 positions agree with TRBD1. The ends lost 4 bases at V and 2 bases at J; junction bases unmatched: 2. Germline values: CDR1 MNHEY, CDR2 SMNVEV (reference sequence). CDR3 length equals 14 residues. CDR3 in DNA: TGTGCCAGCAGTTCGGGACAGGGGACCTACGAGCAGTACTTC. Amino acid sequence: CASSSGQGTYEQYF.

To note about this clone: Other nucleotide sequences in the sample specify the same CDR3. The J gene is TRBJ2-7, the V gene TRBV27; 9 bases agree with TRBD1. Trimming at V came to 0 bases and at J to 0 bases, leaving 0 bases not matched to a gene. This CDR3 is built from 15 residues. Germline CDR1 is MNHEY and CDR2 is SMNVEV (reference sequence). The CDR3 coding sequence is TGTGCCAGCAGTTTATCGGGACAGGGCTCCTACGAGCAGTACTTC. Encoded protein: CASSLSGQGSYEQYF.

The rearrangement links TRBV7-8 to TRBJ1-1; D is possibly TRBD1 (5 bases). Germline assignment: CDR1 SGHVS and CDR2 FQNEAQ. Trimming took off 1 base at V and 0 bases at J, with 12 bases between the two ends. The CDR3 has 16 residues. The CDR3 DNA reads TGTGCCAGCAGCTTAGAAGCAGGGAACATGAACACTGAAGCTTTCTTT. As protein: CASSLEAGNMNTEAFF.

This rearrangement joins TRBV10-1 to TRBJ2-3; 7 bases align to TRBD1. From germline, CDR1 is WNHNN and CDR2 SYGVQD (reference sequence). The length of the CDR3 is 14 residues. V trimming: 5 bases; J trimming: 6 bases; junction bases outside the gene matches: 8. In DNA form, the CDR3 reads TGCGCCAGCAGTACATCAGGGGGAGTGGATACGCAGTATTTT. Encoded protein: CASSTSGGVDTQYF.

The J gene is TRBJ2-3, the V gene TRBV6-5; 8 bases align to TRBD2. The CDR3 is made up of 14 amino acids. CDR1 is MNHEY and CDR2 is SVGAGI in the germline V gene. V was pared by 6 bases and J by 5 bases, with 7 bases of the junction left unmatched. Written as DNA, the CDR3 is TGTGCCAGCAGGATTAGCGGGACCCGAGATACGCAGTATTTT. This sequence encodes CASRISGTRDTQYF.

The V gene is TRBV6-1, the J gene TRBJ2-3, with D hard to call. CDR1 is MNHNS, CDR2 SASEGT, per germline. The CDR3 runs to 15 residues. Trimming pared 1 base from V and 6 bases from J, leaving 14 bases between. CDR3 region: CASSEGHSEPDTQYF. The DNA for the CDR3 is TGTGCCAGCAGTGAAGGACATTCCGAACCGGATACGCAGTATTTT.

This clone was recorded once. The CDR3 reads CASSQDLEQETQYF. The CDR3 region has the DNA TGCGCCAGCAGCCAAGATCTGGAGCAAGAGACCCAGTACTTC. The chain links TRBV4-3 to TRBJ2-5; D gene unclear. The CDR3 contains 14 residues. Trimming took off 0 bases at V and 2 bases at J, with 7 bases between the two ends. Per the germline V gene, CDR1 is LGHNA and CDR2 is YSLEER.

The gene calls are TRBV18 and TRBJ2-2, with D tentatively TRBD1 (5 bases). V lost 2 bases to trimming and J lost 4 bases, with 11 bases between them. The germline V gene encodes CDR1 KGHSH and CDR2 LQKENI. There are 15 residues in the CDR3. This chain's CDR3 is CASSPETGLTGELFF. For the CDR3, the DNA is TGTGCCAGCTCACCAGAAACAGGCCTCACCGGGGAGCTGTTTTTT.

V and J are TRBV11-2 and TRBJ1-5; TRBD1 matches at 8 bases. The germline V gene encodes CDR1 SGHAT and CDR2 FQNNGV. The ends lost 5 bases at V and 9 bases at J; junction bases unmatched: 9. The CDR3 sequence is 14 residues long. The CDR3 DNA sequence: TGTGCCAGCAGCAACGGACAGGGCGGTTCGCCCCAGCATTTT. This gives the protein CASSNGQGGSPQHF.

This clone was seen just once. V is TRBV10-2 and J is TRBJ2-1, with 7 nucleotides matching TRBD2. CDR1 is WSHSY and CDR2 is SAAADI in the germline V gene. This CDR3 comprises 15 residues. With 2 bases clipped from V and 2 bases from J, the junction kept 3 bases outside the gene matches. CDR3 nucleotides: TGCGCCAGCAGTGAGCTAGCGGAAACCTACAATGAGCAGTTCTTC. Protein: CASSELAETYNEQFF.

This clone was seen once. J is TRBJ2-3 and V is TRBV9, with 9 bases matching TRBD2. CDR1 is SGDLS and CDR2 is YYNGEE in the germline V gene. The CDR3 is made up of 16 amino acids. The junction had 7 bases not matched to a gene; V was cut back by 2 bases and J by 3 bases. The CDR3 loop reads CASSVYSGSRTDTQYF. Written as DNA, the CDR3 is TGTGCCAGCAGCGTTTATAGCGGGAGTCGAACAGATACGCAGTATTTT.

The genes are TRBV5-6 and TRBJ2-7; TRBD2 matches 8 bases. Unmatched junction bases numbered 6, after V lost 1 base and J lost 9 bases. The germline V gene has CDR1 SGHDT and CDR2 YYEEEE. The length of the CDR3 is 13 residues. CDR3 protein: CASSLPAGDGQYF. The DNA for the CDR3 is TGTGCCAGCAGCTTGCCAGCGGGAGACGGGCAGTACTTC.

The chain carries TRBV28 and TRBJ2-7; the match to TRBD1 covers 7 bases. The CDR3 runs 16 residues. CDR1 and CDR2 (germline): MDHEN, SYDVKM. Trimming at V came to 7 bases and at J to 3 bases, leaving 15 bases not matched to a gene. The CDR3 coding sequence is TGTGCCAGCAAAAACCTCGGGACAGCAGGCGGCTACGAGCAGTACTTC. Protein product: CASKNLGTAGGYEQYF.

The chain has TRBV7-2 and TRBJ1-2, with 8 bases identical to TRBD1. The V gene's germline CDR1 is SGHTA and CDR2 FQGNSA. The V gene end was trimmed by 4 bases and the J gene end by 8 bases; junction bases not matched to a gene: 6. The CDR3 has 13 amino acids. CDR3 sequence (DNA): TGTGCCAGCAGCTCGGACAGGGCGTGGGGCTACACCTTC. Translation gives CASSSDRAWGYTF.

The J gene is TRBJ2-7, the V gene TRBV10-3; TRBD2 matches 7 bases. Germline values: CDR1 ENHRY, CDR2 SYGVKD. This CDR3 contains 16 residues. Losses at the gene ends were 0 bases for V and 0 bases for J; bases not matched to a gene: 5. The CDR3 loop reads CAISESAGESSYEQYF. The CDR3 DNA reads TGTGCCATCAGTGAGTCGGCGGGAGAAAGCTCCTACGAGCAGTACTTC.

This chain links TRBV5-4 with TRBJ2-1, with 11 bases identical to TRBD2. J was trimmed by 8 bases and V by 5 bases; bases with no gene match: 9. Germline V gene sequence: CDR1 SGHNT, CDR2 YYREEE (reference sequence). This CDR3 comprises 15 residues. DNA of the CDR3: TGTGCCAGCAGGATAGCGGGAGGGCCTGGGGATGAGCAGTTCTTC. It codes for CASRIAGGPGDEQFF.

V gene TRBV27 combines with J gene TRBJ2-3, with D maybe TRBD2 (5 bases). The germline V gene encodes CDR1 MNHEY and CDR2 SMNVEV (reference sequence). Trimming pared 3 bases from V and 2 bases from J, leaving 15 bases between. The CDR3 extends over 16 amino acids. DNA for the CDR3: TGTGCCAGCAGTTTGCTAGGAGGAGCCTTCACAGATACGCAGTATTTT. It yields the protein CASSLLGGAFTDTQYF.

The chain carries TRBV11-2 and TRBJ2-7; D gene ambiguous. Trimming left V 0 bases short and J 6 bases short, with 15 bases between. CDR1 is SGHAT and CDR2 is FQNNGV in the germline V gene. This CDR3 region has 15 residues. The CDR3 bases are TGTGCCAGCAGCTTAGACCCACCTGGAAGGTCCGAGCAGTACTTC. This gives the protein CASSLDPPGRSEQYF.

This chain links TRBV7-9 with TRBJ2-1; D not certain. V shed 5 bases and J shed 3 bases, with 14 bases lying between them. Germline CDR1 SEHNR, CDR2 FQNEAQ (reference sequence). CDR3 length equals 15 residues. CDR3 region: CASSRRTENYNEQFF. In DNA, the CDR3 is TGTGCCAGCAGCCGTCGGACCGAAAACTACAATGAGCAGTTCTTC.

This sequence joins TRBV7-9 and TRBJ2-7; D is possibly TRBD1 (6 bases). This CDR3 spans 14 amino acids. Germline CDR1 and CDR2: SEHNR and FQNEAQ (reference sequence). Trimming pared 4 bases from V and 2 bases from J, leaving 12 bases between. The chain's CDR3 is CASSSRTDAYEQYF. In DNA form, the CDR3 reads TGTGCCAGCAGCTCCAGGACAGACGCCTACGAGCAGTACTTC.

This chain joins TRBV15 and TRBJ2-7; TRBD2 matches at 7 bases. CDR1 is LNHNV and CDR2 is YYDKDF in the germline V gene (reference sequence). The V gene end was trimmed by 1 base and the J gene end by 6 bases; junction bases not matched to a gene: 6. The CDR3 is 14 amino acids. In DNA, the CDR3 is TGTGCCACCAGCAGAGTCCAGCGGGGTGGCGAGCAGTACTTC. This codes for CATSRVQRGGEQYF.

V usage is TRBV19 and J usage is TRBJ2-7, with D perhaps matching TRBD1 or TRBD2 (5 bases each). V lost 9 bases to trimming and J lost 2 bases, with 11 bases between them. This CDR3 has 12 amino acids. Germline CDR1 reads LNHDA; CDR2 reads SQIVND (reference sequence). The CDR3 region is CASSTGPYEQYF. For the CDR3, the DNA is TGTGCCAGCTCGACGGGACCCTACGAGCAGTACTTC.